This T cell receptor (beta chain) was captured in a study of T cell responses to AZD1222 COVID-19 vaccine. The study's findings and limits: Along spike, vaccine-associated CD4 TCRs were found throughout, with dominance at 160-218 and 743-854. Variant regions that are unmutated are reportedly the target of nearly half of spike-specific TCRs. Donors were mostly white British, more females; clonal diversity possibly underestimated. Repertoire collection took place solely once the T cell response had peaked.

Measured with immunoSEQ multiplex PCR; TCRdb has only the in-frame clones, and not every one. The repertoire includes about 60,000 clones, roughly 82% of them detected once, and over 15% sits in the top ten. As regards this clone: Its specificity is unknown.

The receptor was derived from an adult in good health. The sample consisted of peripheral blood, taken on day 0 of AZD1222 vaccination.

CDR3 protein: CASSPREGRHGYTF. The CDR3 DNA sequence: TGTGCCAGCTCACCACGGGAGGGTAGGCATGGCTACACCTTC. The V call is TRBV18, the J call TRBJ1-2, with D uncertain. CDR3 size: 14 residues. The V end lost 1 base, the J end lost 6 bases, and 12 bases lay between the germline ends. Germline V lookup: CDR1 KGHSH, CDR2 LQKENI.